This is a list of T cell receptor beta chains from one sample in a study of OX40 agonist ivuxolimab in advanced cancers. TCRdb's copy holds only in-frame clones and misses some; the assay was immunoSEQ multiplex PCR. The sample consists of about 73,000 clones, roughly 85% of them appearing once. Sequencing used CD4+ or CD8+ T cells sorted from blood, obtained in a trial of the OX40 agonist ivuxolimab. These receptors were taken from an adult with an advanced solid tumor such as melanoma, head and neck, liver or kidney cancer. Each CDR3 is given with its conserved first and last residue. D genes are given only for firm matches. Where a row states a size, it is once, few, many or the class of an expanded clone; other rows omit it.

J: TRBJ2-3
V: TRBV2
size: few
D: TRBD2
CDR3: CASSDLAGVDTQYF
DNA: TGTGCCAGCAGTGACCTAGCGGGAGTAGATACGCAGTATTTT

J: TRBJ1-3
V: TRBV29-1
size: .
D: TRBD1
CDR3: CSAGDRVSGNTIYF
DNA: TGCAGCGCTGGGGACAGGGTCTCTGGAAACACCATATATTTT

J: TRBJ2-7
V: TRBV6-4
size: .
D: TRBD1
CDR3: CASSVGQASYEQYF
DNA: TGTGCCAGCAGCGTGGGACAGGCATCCTACGAGCAGTACTTC

J: TRBJ2-2
V: TRBV19
size: .
D: TRBD2
CDR3: CASRPSGRAAGELFF
DNA: TGTGCCAGTAGGCCTAGCGGGAGGGCCGCCGGGGAGCTGTTTTTT

J: TRBJ1-4
V: TRBV5-1
size: .
D: TRBD1
CDR3: CASSEGQGTTNEKLFF
DNA: TGCGCCAGCAGCGAGGGACAGGGAACAACTAATGAAAAACTGTTTTTT

J: TRBJ1-6
V: TRBV30
size: few
D: .
CDR3: CAWSTRGTGGYNSPLHF
DNA: TGTGCCTGGAGCACCCGGGGCACGGGGGGATATAATTCACCCCTCCACTTT

J: TRBJ2-5
V: TRBV19
size: .
D: .
CDR3: CASSARPSRGPETQYF
DNA: TGTGCCAGTAGTGCGCGACCTTCGCGAGGGCCAGAGACCCAGTACTTC

J: TRBJ1-1
V: TRBV27
size: .
D: TRBD1
CDR3: CASSLDRAKNTEAFF
DNA: TGTGCCAGCAGTTTAGACAGGGCGAAGAACACTGAAGCTTTCTTT

J: TRBJ2-5
V: TRBV7-7
size: few
D: .
CDR3: CASSPRGHGETQYF
DNA: TGTGCTAGCAGCCCACGGGGACATGGGGAGACCCAGTACTTC

J: TRBJ1-1
V: TRBV4-3
size: .
D: .
CDR3: CASSQEISGPPNTEAFF
DNA: TGCGCCAGCAGCCAAGAGATATCTGGACCGCCGAACACTGAAGCTTTCTTT

J: TRBJ2-5
V: TRBV27
size: .
D: .
CDR3: CASRSLERETQYF
DNA: TGTGCCAGCAGGAGTCTGGAGAGGGAGACCCAGTACTTC

J: TRBJ2-3
V: TRBV5-1
size: .
D: TRBD2
CDR3: CASSLSGASTDTQYF
DNA: TGCGCCAGCAGCTTAAGCGGGGCTAGCACAGATACGCAGTATTTT

J: TRBJ1-4
V: TRBV7-2
size: .
D: TRBD1
CDR3: CASSLGAGGGTNEKLFF
DNA: TGTGCCAGCAGCTTAGGGGCAGGGGGAGGGACTAATGAAAAACTGTTTTTT

J: TRBJ1-5
V: TRBV28
size: .
D: TRBD1
CDR3: CASSLDRGTGGHSNQPQHF
DNA: TGTGCCAGCAGTTTAGATCGCGGGACAGGGGGCCATAGCAATCAGCCCCAGCATTTT

J: TRBJ1-6
V: TRBV18
size: .
D: TRBD1
CDR3: CASSPGQYNSPLHF
DNA: TGTGCCAGCTCACCGGGACAGTATAATTCACCCCTCCACTTT

J: TRBJ1-2
V: TRBV5-1
size: .
D: TRBD1
CDR3: CASSSDRDHGYTF
DNA: TGCGCCAGCAGCTCGGACAGGGATCATGGCTACACCTTC

J: TRBJ2-5
V: TRBV7-9
size: .
D: TRBD1
CDR3: CASSRSTGAQETQYF
DNA: TGTGCCAGCAGCCGCTCGACAGGGGCGCAAGAGACCCAGTACTTC

J: TRBJ1-1
V: TRBV5-4
size: .
D: .
CDR3: CASSLPRSRTKAEAFF
DNA: TGTGCCAGCAGCTTGCCCCGGTCCCGGACGAAGGCTGAAGCTTTCTTT

J: TRBJ2-5
V: TRBV11-2
size: .
D: TRBD2
CDR3: CASSLRGTSQETQYF
DNA: TGTGCCAGCAGCTTACGGGGGACTAGTCAAGAGACCCAGTACTTC

J: TRBJ1-5
V: TRBV19
size: .
D: .
CDR3: CASSIGDSNQPQHF
DNA: TGTGCCAGTAGTATTGGGGATAGCAATCAGCCCCAGCATTTT

J: TRBJ2-3
V: TRBV10-3
size: .
D: .
CDR3: CAIGTATDTQYF
DNA: TGTGCCATCGGGACTGCCACAGATACGCAGTATTTT